The sequence of this TCR beta chain was determined in a study of control samples from healthy donors and cancer patients. This table comes from immunoSEQ multiplex PCR, and its TCRdb copy is limited to in-frame clones, with some not included. The sample lists about 80,000 clones; 91% were seen once. The sample comprised blood. The source of this sequence is a man aged 50-60 years in good health.

The CDR3: CASSLTHPNTIYF. CDR3 nucleotides: TGTGCCAGCAGCTTAACCCATCCAAACACCATATATTTT. The gene calls are TRBV11-3 and TRBJ1-3; no definite D call. With 2 bases removed from V and 6 bases from J, the gap between germline ends came to 8 bases. This CDR3 is 13 amino acids long. CDR1 and CDR2 (germline): SGHNT, YENEEA.